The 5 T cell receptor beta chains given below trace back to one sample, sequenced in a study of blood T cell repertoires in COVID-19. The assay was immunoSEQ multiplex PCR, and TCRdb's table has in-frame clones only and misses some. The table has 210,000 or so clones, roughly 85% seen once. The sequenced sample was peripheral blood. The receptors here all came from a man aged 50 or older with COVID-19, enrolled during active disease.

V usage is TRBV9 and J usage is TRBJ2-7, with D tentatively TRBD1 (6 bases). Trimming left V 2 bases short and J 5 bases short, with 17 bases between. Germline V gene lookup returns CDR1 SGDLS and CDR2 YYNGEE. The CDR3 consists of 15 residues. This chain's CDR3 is CASSVVGQFGNEQYF. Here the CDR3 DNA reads TGTGCCAGCAGCGTCGTCGGACAGTTCGGGAACGAGCAGTACTTC.

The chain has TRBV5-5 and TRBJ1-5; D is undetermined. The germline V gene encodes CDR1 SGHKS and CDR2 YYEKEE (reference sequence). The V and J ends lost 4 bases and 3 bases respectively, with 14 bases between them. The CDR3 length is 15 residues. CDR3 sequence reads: CASSGSGRPNQPQHF. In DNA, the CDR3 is TGTGCCAGCAGCGGTTCAGGAAGGCCCAATCAGCCCCAGCATTTT.

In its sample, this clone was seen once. DNA for the CDR3: TGTGCCAGCAGCTTGGTAGCCGGGAACACTGAAGCTTTCTTT. It yields the protein CASSLVAGNTEAFF. The rearrangement uses TRBV5-6 and TRBJ1-1; D gene ambiguous. Looked up from germline, CDR1 is SGHDT and CDR2 is YYEEEE. Trimming pared 0 bases from V and 1 base from J, leaving 7 bases between. The CDR3 totals 14 residues.

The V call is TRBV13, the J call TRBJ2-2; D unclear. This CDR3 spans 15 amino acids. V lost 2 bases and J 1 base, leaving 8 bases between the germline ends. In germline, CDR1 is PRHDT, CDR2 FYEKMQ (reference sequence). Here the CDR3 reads CASSLSRQNTGELFF. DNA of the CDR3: TGTGCCAGCAGCTTAAGCCGACAGAACACCGGGGAGCTGTTTTTT.

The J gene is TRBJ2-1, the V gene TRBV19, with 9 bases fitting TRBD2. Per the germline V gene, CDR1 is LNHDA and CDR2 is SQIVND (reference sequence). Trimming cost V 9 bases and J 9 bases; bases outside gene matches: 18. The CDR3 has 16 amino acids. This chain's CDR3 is CASHPARLAGLAEQFF. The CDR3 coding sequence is TGTGCCAGCCACCCCGCCCGGCTAGCGGGGCTCGCTGAGCAGTTCTTC.